This TCR beta chain stems from a study of Ad26.COV2.S vaccination and SARS-CoV-2 variants. The CDR3 has 17 residues. The V gene lost 5 bases and the J gene lost 13 bases, with 27 bases spanning the gap. Germline V gene sequence: CDR1 LNHDA, CDR2 SQIVND (reference sequence). TCRdb's copy holds only in-frame clones and misses some; the assay was immunoSEQ multiplex PCR. In the table there are fewer than 400,000 clones, 85% to 90% of which are singletons. Specified treatment: about 20 received Ad26.COV2.S at low or high dose, single or two shots; about 5 received placebo; per-sample allocation not given. Samples analyzed were those drawn on day 63 after the first vaccine or placebo injection.

The sequenced sample was peripheral blood, obtained in a trial of Ad26.COV2.S vaccine versus placebo. This sequence joins TRBV19 and TRBJ1-6; D might be TRBD1 (5 bases). This TCR was sampled from a person aged 18 to 59 who received the Ad26.COV2.S COVID-19 vaccine or a placebo. The CDR3 coding sequence is TGTGCCAGTAGTCTCCCCACAGGCAGCCTCAATCGGACCCCCCTCCACTTT. It translates to CASSLPTGSLNRTPLHF.